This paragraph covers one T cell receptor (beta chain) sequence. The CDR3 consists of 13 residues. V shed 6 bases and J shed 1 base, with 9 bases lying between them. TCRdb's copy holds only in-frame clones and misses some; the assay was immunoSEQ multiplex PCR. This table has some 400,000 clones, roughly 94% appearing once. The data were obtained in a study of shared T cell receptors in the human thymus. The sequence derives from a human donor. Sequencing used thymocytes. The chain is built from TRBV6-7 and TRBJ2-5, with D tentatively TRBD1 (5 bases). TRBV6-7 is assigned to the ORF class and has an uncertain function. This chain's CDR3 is CASRTEIQETQYF. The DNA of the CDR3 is TGTGCCAGCAGGACAGAGATCCAAGAGACCCAGTACTTC.